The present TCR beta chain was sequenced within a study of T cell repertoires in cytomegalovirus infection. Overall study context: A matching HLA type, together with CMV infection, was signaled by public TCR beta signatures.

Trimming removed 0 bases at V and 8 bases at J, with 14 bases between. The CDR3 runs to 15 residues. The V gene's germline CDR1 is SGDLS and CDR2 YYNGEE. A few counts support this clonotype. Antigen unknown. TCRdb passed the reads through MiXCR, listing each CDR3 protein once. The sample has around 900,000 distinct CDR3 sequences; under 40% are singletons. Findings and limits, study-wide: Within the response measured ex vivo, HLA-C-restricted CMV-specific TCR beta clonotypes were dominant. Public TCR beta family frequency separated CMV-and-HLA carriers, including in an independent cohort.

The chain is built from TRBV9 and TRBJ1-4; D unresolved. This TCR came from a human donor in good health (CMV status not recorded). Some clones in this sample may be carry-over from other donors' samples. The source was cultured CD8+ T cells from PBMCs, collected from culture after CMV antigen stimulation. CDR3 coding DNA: TGTGCCAGCAGCGTAGGTTCACAGACGACCGAAAAACTGTTTTTT. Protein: CASSVGSQTTEKLFF.